The clone carrying this TCR beta chain was counted a few times. Its antigen is unidentified. TCRdb itself ran the 5' RACE reads through MiXCR, one entry per CDR3 protein. The sample carries about half a million distinct CDR3 sequences, around a sixth recorded once. This entry belongs to a study of T-cell memory formation after mild COVID-19. Study-wide results and caveats: There was a balanced CD4/CD8 profile in clones contracting day 15 to 85, and later expanders leaned CD4+. Certain responding clones were present in pre-infection memory, suggesting participation of cross-reactive memory. Of the contracting clones, CD4+ ones lay mainly in CM and EM, and CD8+ ones in EMRA.

The CDR3 loop spans 17 amino acids. Trimming took off 0 bases at V and 0 bases at J, with 13 bases between the two ends. The V gene's germline CDR1 is SGHRS and CDR2 YFSETQ. Sequenced input: PBMCs or a T cell subset sorted from them (not recorded which). This receptor was identified in an adult woman who had mild COVID-19 (a few samples of this study predate the infection). Cell type and time point are not known. The V gene is TRBV5-1, the J gene TRBJ2-1; D may be TRBD1 or TRBD2 (5 bases each). CDR3 in DNA: TGCGCCAGCAGCTTGGTCTCTCTCGGGGCCTCCTACAATGAGCAGTTCTTC. Amino acids: CASSLVSLGASYNEQFF.